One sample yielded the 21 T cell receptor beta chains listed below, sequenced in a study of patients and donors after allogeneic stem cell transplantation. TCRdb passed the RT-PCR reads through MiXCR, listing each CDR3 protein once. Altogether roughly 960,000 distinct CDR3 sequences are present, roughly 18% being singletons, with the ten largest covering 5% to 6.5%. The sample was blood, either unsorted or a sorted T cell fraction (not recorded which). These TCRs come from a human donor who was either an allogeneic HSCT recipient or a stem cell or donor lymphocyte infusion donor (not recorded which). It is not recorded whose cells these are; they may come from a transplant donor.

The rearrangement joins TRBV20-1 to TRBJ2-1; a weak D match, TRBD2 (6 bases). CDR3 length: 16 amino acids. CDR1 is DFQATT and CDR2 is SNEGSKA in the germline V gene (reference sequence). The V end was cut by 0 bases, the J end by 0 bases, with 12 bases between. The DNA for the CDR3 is TGCAGTGCTAGAGATCCGCAGCGGGCCTCCTACAATGAGCAGTTCTTC. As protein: CSARDPQRASYNEQFF.

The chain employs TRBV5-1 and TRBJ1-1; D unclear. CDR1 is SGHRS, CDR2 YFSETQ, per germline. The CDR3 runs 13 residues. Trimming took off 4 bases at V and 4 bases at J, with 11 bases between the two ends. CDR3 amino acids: CASSTRLGTEAFF. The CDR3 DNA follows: TGCGCCAGCAGCACTCGCTTGGGCACTGAAGCTTTCTTT. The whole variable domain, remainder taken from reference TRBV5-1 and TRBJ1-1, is KAGVTQTPRYLIKTRGQQVTLSCSPISGHRSVSWYQQTPGQGLQFLFEYFSETQRNKGNFPGRFSGRQFSNSRSEMNVSTLELGDSALYLCASSTRLGTEAFFGQGTRLTVV.

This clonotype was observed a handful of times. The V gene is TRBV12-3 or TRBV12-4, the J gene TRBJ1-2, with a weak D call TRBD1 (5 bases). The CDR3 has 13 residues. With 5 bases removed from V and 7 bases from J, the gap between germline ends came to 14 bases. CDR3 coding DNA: TGTGCCAGCAGTAGTGTGGGGGGAAGTGGCTACACCTTC. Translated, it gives CASSSVGGSGYTF.

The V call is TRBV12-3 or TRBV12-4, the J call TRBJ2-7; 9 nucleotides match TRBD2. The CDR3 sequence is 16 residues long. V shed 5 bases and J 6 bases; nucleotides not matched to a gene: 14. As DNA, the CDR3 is TGTGCCAGCAGTGACCATGGGACTAGCAAACTTCGCGAGCAGTACTTC. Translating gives CASSDHGTSKLREQYF.

The CDR3 DNA reads as TGTGCCAGTACCTCAAGGGCCGGGTATTCACCCCTCCACTTT. It specifies CASTSRAGYSPLHF. The chain links TRBV19 to TRBJ1-6, with D unresolved. This CDR3 contains 14 residues. The V gene lost 7 bases and the J gene lost 8 bases, with 15 bases spanning the gap. CDR1 and CDR2 from the germline V gene are LNHDA and SQIVND (reference sequence).

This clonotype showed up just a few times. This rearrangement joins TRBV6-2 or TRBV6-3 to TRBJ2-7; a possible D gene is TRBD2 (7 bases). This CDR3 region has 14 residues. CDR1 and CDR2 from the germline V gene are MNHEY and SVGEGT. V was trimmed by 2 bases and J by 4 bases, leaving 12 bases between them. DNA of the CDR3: TGTGCCAGCAGTTACGGTCGGGGGGCATACGAGCAGTACTTC. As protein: CASSYGRGAYEQYF.

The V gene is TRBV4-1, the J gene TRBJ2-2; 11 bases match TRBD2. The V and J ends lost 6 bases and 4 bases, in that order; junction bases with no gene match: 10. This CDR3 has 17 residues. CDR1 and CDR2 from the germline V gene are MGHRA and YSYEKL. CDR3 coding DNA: TGCGCCAGCAGTTCATTAGCGGGGGGGCCAGGCACCGGGGAGCTGTTTTTT. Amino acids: CASSSLAGGPGTGELFF.

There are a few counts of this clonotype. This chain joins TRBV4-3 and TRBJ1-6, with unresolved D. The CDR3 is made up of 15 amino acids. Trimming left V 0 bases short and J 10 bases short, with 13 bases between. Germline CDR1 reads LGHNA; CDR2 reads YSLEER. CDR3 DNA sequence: TGCGCCAGCAGCCAAGATGAAGTGGCCTCCTCACCCCTCCACTTT. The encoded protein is CASSQDEVASSPLHF.

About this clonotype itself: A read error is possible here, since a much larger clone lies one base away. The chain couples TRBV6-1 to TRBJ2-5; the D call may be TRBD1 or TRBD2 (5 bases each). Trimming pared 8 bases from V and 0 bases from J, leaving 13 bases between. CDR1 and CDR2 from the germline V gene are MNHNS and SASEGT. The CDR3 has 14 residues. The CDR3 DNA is TGTGCCAGCCGGGGCAGGGCGTACCAAGAGACCCAGTACTTC. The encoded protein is CASRGRAYQETQYF.

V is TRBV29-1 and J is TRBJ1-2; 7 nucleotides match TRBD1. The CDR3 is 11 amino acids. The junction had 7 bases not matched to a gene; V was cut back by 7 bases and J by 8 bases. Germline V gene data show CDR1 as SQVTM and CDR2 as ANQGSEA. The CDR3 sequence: CSAKDRFGYTF. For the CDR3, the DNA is TGCAGCGCTAAGGACAGGTTCGGCTACACCTTC.

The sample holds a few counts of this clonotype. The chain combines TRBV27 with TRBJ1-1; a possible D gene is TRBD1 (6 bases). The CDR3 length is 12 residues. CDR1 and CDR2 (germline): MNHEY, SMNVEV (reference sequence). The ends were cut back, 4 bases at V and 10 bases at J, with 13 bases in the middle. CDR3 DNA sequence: TGTGCCAGCAGTTCAACAGGGTCGATAGCTTTCTTT. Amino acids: CASSSTGSIAFF.

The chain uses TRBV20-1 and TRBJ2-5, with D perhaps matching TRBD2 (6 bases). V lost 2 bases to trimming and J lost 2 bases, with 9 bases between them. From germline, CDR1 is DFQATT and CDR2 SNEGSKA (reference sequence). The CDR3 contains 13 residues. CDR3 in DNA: TGCAGTGCTAGACGCGGGGCACAAGAGACCCAGTACTTC. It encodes CSARRGAQETQYF.

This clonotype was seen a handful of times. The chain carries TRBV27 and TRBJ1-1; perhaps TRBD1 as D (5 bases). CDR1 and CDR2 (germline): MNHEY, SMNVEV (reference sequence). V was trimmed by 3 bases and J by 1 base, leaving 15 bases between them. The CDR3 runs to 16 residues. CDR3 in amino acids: CASSLVPQGPNTEAFF. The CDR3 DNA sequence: TGTGCCAGCAGTTTGGTCCCCCAGGGCCCGAACACTGAAGCTTTCTTT.

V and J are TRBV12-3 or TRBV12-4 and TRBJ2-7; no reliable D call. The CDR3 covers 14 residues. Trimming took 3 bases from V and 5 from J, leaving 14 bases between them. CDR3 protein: CASSLNILMDEQYF. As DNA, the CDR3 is TGTGCCAGCAGTTTGAACATTTTAATGGACGAGCAGTACTTC.

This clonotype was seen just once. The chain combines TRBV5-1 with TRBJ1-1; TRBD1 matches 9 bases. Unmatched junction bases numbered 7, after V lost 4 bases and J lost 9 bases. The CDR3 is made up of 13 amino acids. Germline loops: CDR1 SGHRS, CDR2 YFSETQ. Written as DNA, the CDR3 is TGCGCCAGCAGCCCTGACAGGGGGTTAAAAGCTTTCTTT. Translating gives CASSPDRGLKAFF.

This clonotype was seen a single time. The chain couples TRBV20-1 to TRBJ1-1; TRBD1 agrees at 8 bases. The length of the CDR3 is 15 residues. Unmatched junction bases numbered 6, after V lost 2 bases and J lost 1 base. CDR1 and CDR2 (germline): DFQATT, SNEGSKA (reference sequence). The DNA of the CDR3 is TGCAGTGCTAGAATTACCGGGACAGGGAACACTGAAGCTTTCTTT. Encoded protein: CSARITGTGNTEAFF.

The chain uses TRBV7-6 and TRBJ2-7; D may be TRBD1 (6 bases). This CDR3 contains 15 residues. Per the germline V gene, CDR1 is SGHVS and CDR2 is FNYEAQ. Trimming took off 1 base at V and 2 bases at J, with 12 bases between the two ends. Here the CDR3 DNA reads TGTGCCAGCAGCTTAGATGGTGGACAGCCCTACGAGCAGTACTTC. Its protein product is CASSLDGGQPYEQYF.

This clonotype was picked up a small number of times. The CDR3: CSVGAGGGNQPQHF. In nucleotides, the CDR3 is TGCAGCGTTGGGGCAGGGGGGGGCAATCAGCCCCAGCATTTT. The V call is TRBV29-1, the J call TRBJ1-5; 7 nucleotides align to TRBD1. This CDR3 spans 14 amino acids. Germline CDR1 and CDR2: SQVTM and ANQGSEA. Trimming took 4 bases from V and 2 from J; bases not matched to a gene: 5.

The CDR3 DNA sequence: TGTGCCAGTAGTAGGCCTAGCGGGTACAATGAGCAGTTCTTC. Encoded protein: CASSRPSGYNEQFF. This chain connects TRBV19 to TRBJ2-1, with 8 bases that match TRBD2. In germline, CDR1 is LNHDA, CDR2 SQIVND (reference sequence). V lost 4 bases to trimming and J lost 4 bases; unmatched junction nucleotides: 3. The CDR3 sequence is 14 residues long.

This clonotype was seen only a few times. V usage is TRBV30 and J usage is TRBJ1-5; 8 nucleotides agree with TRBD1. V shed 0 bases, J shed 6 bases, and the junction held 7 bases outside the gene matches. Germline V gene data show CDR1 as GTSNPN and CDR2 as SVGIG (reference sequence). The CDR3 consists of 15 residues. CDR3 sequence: CAWSVTRGRIQPQHF. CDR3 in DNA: TGTGCCTGGAGTGTGACCAGGGGGCGGATTCAGCCCCAGCATTTT. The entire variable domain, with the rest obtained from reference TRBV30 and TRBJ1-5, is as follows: SQTIHQWPATLVQPVGSPLSLECTVEGTSNPNLYWYRQAAGRGLQLLFYSVGIGQISSEVPQNLSASRPQDRQFILSSKKLLLSDSGFYLCAWSVTRGRIQPQHFGDGTRLSIL.

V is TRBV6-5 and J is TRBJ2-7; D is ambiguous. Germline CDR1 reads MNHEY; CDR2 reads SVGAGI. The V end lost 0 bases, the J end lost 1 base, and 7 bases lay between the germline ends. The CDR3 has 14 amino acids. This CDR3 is CASSYSADSYEQYF. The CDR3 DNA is TGTGCCAGCAGTTACTCCGCTGATTCCTACGAGCAGTACTTC.